This T cell receptor (beta chain) was profiled in a study of cytomegalovirus exposure and HLA in healthy donors. At the level of the study: Both the approximately 120 validation repertoires and the 550 to 750 first-cohort repertoires used the same platform, as reported by a later analysis. Points from the study as a whole: Some public TCRs appeared in many individuals, while most sequences were rare. In vitro work confirmed that three CMV-associated chains recognize CMV antigens. Reports showed the classifier diagnosing cytomegalovirus status with high specificity and sensitivity.

In regard to this clone: Its antigen is currently unknown.

This CDR3 has 13 residues. Trimming pared 4 bases from V and 7 bases from J, leaving 11 bases between. The V gene's germline CDR1 is MGHRA and CDR2 YSYEKL. Using immunoSEQ multiplex PCR, the repertoire was profiled, and TCRdb retains in-frame clones only, with some absent. In the table there are about 170,000 clones, about nine tenths of which are singletons. This clonotype originated in a woman aged 18-30 years in good health and CMV-seropositive. The chain has TRBV4-1 and TRBJ1-5; D is uncertain. Sequencing was carried out using PBMCs. CDR3 DNA: TGCGCCAGCAGCCTTCTCACGGGACAGCCCCAGCATTTT. This translates into CASSLLTGQPQHF.